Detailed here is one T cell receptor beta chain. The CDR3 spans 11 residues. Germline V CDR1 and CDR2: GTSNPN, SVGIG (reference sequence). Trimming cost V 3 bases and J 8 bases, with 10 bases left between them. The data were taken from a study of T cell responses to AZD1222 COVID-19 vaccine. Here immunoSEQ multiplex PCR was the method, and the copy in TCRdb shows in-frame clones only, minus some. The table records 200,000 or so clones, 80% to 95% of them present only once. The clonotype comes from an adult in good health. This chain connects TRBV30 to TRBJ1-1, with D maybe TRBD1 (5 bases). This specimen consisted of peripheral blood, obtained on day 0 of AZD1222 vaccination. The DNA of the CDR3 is TGTGCCTGGAGCGCCGGGGGGGAAGCTTTCTTT. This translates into CAWSAGGEAFF.